The T cell receptor beta chain described here comes from a study of cytotoxic CD8 clonotypes in ibrutinib-treated CLL. Assay: immunoSEQ multiplex PCR; the TCRdb copy retains only in-frame clones and omits some. The sample lists 52,000 or so clones; roughly 50% were seen once. Germline CDR1 and CDR2: MNHEY and SMNVEV (reference sequence). V dropped 7 bases and J dropped 4; count of bases not matched to a gene: 3. This CDR3 has 12 amino acids. This receptor was obtained from a human donor with chronic lymphocytic leukemia. The sample here was PBMCs, taken at disease progression, from a patient treated with ibrutinib. V is TRBV27 and J is TRBJ1-1; TRBD1 aligns across 7 bases. The CDR3, as DNA: TGTGCCAGCATCGCAGGGGGCACTGAAGCTTTCTTT. Protein: CASIAGGTEAFF.